This T cell receptor (beta chain) was retrieved from a study of blood T cells in healthy people across ages. Study-wide background: There was about one barcoded beta molecule captured by template switching per two T cells.

The CDR3 covers 13 residues. V shed 6 bases and J shed 3 bases, with 12 bases lying between them. From germline, CDR1 is DFQATT and CDR2 SNEGSKA (reference sequence). Combining a sample-barcoded 5' primer with a J-beta primer mix, a second PCR ran for 7 to 11 cycles. Each CDR3 protein gets one entry after TCRdb re-called the 5' RACE reads with MiXCR. The sample has 1.5 million or so distinct CDR3 sequences, around 40% seen once. Caucasian, healthy and from Russia, the donors were aged between 6 and 90. This receptor was identified in a woman between 18 and 30 years old in good health. The sample taken for sequencing was blood. This chain uses TRBV20-1 with TRBJ1-5; D unclear. CDR3: CSAARAVNQPQHF. DNA for the CDR3: TGCAGTGCCGCTAGGGCAGTCAATCAGCCCCAGCATTTT.